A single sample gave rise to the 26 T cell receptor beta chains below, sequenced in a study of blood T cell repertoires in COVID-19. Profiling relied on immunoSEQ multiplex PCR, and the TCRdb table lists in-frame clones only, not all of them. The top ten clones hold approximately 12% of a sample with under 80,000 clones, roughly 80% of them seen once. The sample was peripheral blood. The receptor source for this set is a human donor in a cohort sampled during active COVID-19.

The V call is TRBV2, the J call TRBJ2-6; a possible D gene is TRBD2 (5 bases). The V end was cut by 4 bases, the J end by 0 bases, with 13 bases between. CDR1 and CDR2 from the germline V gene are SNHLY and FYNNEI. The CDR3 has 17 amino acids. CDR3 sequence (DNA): TGTGCCAGCAGTGTCGAGGGCGGAGTCTCTGGGGCCAACGTCCTGACTTTC. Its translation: CASSVEGGVSGANVLTF.

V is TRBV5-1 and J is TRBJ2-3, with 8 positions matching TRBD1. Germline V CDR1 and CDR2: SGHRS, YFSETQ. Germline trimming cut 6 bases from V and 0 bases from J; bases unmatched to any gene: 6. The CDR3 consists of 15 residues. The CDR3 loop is CASTWTGKSTDTQYF. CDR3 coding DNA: TGCGCCAGCACCTGGACAGGGAAGAGCACAGATACGCAGTATTTT.

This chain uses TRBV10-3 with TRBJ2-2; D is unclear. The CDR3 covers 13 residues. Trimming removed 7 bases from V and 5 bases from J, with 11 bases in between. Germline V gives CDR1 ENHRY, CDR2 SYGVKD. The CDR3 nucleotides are TGTGCCATCAACCCGGAGAGGACCGGGGAGCTGTTTTTT. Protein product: CAINPERTGELFF.

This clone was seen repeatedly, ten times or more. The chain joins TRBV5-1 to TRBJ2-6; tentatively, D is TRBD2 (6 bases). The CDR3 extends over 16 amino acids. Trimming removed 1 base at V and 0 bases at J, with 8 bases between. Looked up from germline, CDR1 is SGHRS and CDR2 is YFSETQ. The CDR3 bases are TGCGCCAGCAGCTTGACCGGGAGCTCTGGGGCCAACGTCCTGACTTTC. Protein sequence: CASSLTGSSGANVLTF.

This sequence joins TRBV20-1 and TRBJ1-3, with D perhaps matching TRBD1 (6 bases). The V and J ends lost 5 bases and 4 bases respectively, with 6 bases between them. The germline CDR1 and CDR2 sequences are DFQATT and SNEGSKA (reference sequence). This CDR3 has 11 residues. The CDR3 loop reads CSAQGGNTIYF. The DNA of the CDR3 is TGCAGTGCTCAGGGGGGAAACACCATATATTTT.

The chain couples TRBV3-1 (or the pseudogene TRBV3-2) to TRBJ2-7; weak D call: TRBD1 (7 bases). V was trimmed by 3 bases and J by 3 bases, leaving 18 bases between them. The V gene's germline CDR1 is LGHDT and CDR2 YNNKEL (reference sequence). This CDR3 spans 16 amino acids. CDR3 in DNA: TGTGCCAGCAGCCATTTTCAACGACAGGGACTCTACGAGCAGTACGTC. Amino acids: CASSHFQRQGLYEQYV.

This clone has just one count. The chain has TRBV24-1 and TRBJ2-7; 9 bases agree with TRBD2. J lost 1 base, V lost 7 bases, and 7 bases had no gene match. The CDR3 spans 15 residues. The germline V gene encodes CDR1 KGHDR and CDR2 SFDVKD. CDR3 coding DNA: TGTGCCACCAGCCTTGACCTAGCGGGATCCTACGAGCAGTACGTC. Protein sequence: CATSLDLAGSYEQYV.

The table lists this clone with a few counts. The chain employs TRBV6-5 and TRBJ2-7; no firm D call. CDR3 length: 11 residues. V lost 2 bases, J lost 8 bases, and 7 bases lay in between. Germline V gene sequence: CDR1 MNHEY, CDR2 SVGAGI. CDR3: CASSYNLKQYF. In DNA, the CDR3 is TGTGCCAGCAGTTACAATCTAAAGCAGTACTTC.

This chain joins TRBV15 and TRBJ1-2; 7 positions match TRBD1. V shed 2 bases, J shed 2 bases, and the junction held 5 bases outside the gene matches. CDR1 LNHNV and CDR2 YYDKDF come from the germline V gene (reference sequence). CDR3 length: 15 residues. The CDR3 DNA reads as TGTGCCACCAGCAGAAACAGGGGCACCAACTATGGCTACACCTTC. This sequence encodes CATSRNRGTNYGYTF.

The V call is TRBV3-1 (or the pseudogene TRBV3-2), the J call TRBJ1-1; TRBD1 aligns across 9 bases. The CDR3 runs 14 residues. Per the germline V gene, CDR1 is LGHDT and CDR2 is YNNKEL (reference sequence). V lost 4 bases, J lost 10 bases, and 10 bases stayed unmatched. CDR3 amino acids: CASSRGQGTGVAFF. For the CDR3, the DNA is TGTGCCAGCAGCCGAGGACAGGGGACAGGTGTAGCTTTCTTT.

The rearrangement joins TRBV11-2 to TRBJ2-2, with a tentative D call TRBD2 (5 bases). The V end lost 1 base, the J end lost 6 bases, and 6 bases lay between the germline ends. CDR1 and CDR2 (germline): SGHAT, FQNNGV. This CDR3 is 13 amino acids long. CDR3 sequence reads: CASSLGSAGELFF. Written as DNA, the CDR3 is TGTGCCAGCAGCTTAGGTAGCGCCGGGGAGCTGTTTTTT.

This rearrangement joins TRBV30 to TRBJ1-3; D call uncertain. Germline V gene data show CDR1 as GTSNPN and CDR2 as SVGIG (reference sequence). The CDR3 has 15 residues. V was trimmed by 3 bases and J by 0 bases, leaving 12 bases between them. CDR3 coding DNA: TGTGCCTGGAGATCCTACGGTTACTCTGGAAACACCATATATTTT. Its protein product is CAWRSYGYSGNTIYF.

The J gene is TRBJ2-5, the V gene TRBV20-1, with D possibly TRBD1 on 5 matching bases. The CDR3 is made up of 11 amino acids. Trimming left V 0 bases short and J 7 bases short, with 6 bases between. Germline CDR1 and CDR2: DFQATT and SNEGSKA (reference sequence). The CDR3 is CSAREQGTQYF. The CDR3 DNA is TGCAGTGCTAGAGAGCAGGGGACCCAGTACTTC.

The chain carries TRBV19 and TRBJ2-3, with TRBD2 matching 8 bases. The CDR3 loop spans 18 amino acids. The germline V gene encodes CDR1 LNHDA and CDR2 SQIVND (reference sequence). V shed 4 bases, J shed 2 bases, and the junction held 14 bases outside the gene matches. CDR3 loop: CASSTSPPGGGYTDTQYF. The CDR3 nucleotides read TGTGCCAGTAGTACCTCCCCCCCCGGCGGGGGGTACACAGATACGCAGTATTTT.

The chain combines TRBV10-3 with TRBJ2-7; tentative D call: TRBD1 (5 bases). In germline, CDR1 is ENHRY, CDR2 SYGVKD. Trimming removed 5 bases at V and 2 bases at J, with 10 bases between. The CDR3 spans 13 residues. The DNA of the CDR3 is TGTGCCATCAGTTCAGGGCCCCCCTACGAGCAGTACGTC. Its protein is CAISSGPPYEQYV.

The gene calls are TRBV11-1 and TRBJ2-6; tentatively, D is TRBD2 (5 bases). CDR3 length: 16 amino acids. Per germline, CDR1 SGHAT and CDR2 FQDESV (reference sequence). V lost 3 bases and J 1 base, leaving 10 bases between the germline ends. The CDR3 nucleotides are TGTGCCAGCAGCTTCCCCTCGGGATCTGGGGCCAACGTCCTGACTTTC. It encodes CASSFPSGSGANVLTF.

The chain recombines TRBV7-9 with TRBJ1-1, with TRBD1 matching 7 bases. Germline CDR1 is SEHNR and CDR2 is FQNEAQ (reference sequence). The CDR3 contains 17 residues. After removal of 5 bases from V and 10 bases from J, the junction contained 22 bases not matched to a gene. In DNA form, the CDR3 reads TGTGCCAGCAGCCCATGGATGGCACAGGGGACCGCCTCGGGAGCTTTCTTT. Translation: CASSPWMAQGTASGAFF.

The CDR3 DNA sequence: TGTGCCAGCAGCTTGGTAGACTCCTACAATGAGCAGTTCTTC. Encoded protein: CASSLVDSYNEQFF. The chain carries TRBV5-4 and TRBJ2-1; D is unclear. The CDR3 contains 14 residues. Between the trimmed V and J ends, which lost 0 bases and 0 bases, there was a span of 4 bases. In germline, CDR1 is SGHNT, CDR2 YYREEE (reference sequence).

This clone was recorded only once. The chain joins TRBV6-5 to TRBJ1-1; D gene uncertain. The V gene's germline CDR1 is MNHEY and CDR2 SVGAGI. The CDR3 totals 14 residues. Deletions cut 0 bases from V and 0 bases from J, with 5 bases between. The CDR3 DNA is TGTGCCAGCAGTTACTCCCCAGTGAACACTGAAGCTTTCTTT. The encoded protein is CASSYSPVNTEAFF.

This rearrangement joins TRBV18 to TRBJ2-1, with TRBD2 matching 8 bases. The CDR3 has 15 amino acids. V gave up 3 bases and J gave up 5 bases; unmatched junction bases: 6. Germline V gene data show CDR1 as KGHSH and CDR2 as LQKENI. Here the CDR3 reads CASSPRAGDNNEQFF. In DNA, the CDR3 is TGTGCCAGCTCACCTCGAGCGGGAGACAACAATGAGCAGTTCTTC.

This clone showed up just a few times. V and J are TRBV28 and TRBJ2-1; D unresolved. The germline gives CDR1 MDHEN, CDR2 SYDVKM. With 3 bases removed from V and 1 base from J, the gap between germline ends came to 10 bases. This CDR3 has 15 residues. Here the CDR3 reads CASSLVVGSYNEQFF. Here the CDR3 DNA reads TGTGCCAGCAGTTTGGTCGTCGGGTCCTACAATGAGCAGTTCTTC. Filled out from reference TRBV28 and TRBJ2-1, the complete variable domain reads DVKVTQSSRYLVKRTGEKVFLECVQDMDHENMFWYRQDPGLGLRLIYFSYDVKMKEKGDIPEGYSVSREKKERFSLILESASTNQTSMYLCASSLVVGSYNEQFFGPGTRLTVL.

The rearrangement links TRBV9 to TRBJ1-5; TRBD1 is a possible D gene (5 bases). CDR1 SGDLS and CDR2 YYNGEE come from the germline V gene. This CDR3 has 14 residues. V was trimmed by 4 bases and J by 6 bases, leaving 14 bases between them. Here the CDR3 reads CASSPGAVGQPQHF. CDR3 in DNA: TGTGCCAGCAGCCCTGGGGCGGTGGGTCAGCCCCAGCATTTT. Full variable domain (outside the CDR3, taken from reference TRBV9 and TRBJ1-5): DSGVTQTPKHLITATGQRVTLRCSPRSGDLSVYWYQQSLDQGLQFLIQYYNGEERAKGNILERFSAQQFPDLHSELNLSSLELGDSALYFCASSPGAVGQPQHFGDGTRLSIL.

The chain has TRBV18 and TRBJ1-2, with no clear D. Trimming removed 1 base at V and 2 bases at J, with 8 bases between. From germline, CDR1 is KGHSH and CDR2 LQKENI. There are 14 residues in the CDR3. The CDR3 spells CASSPLPGNYGYTF. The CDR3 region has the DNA TGTGCCAGCTCACCACTCCCAGGAAACTATGGCTACACCTTC.

The CDR3 reads CASSVAGGPYEQYF. DNA for the CDR3: TGCGCCAGCAGCGTAGCGGGGGGTCCCTACGAGCAGTACTTC. The V and J genes are TRBV5-1 and TRBJ2-7, with 10 bases matching TRBD2. Germline CDR1 reads SGHRS; CDR2 reads YFSETQ. J gave up 2 bases and V 4 bases, and 3 bases lay outside the gene matches. The CDR3 is made up of 14 amino acids.

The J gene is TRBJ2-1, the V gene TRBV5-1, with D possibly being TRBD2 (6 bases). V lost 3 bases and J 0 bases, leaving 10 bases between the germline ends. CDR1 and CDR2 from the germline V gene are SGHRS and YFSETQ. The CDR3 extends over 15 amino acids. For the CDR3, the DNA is TGCGCCAGCAGCTCTAGCGTGAGCTCCTACAATGAGCAGTTCTTC. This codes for CASSSSVSSYNEQFF.

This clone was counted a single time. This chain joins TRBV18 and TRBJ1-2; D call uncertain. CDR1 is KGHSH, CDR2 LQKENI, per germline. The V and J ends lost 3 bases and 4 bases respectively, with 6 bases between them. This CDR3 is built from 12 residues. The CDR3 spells CASSPGIYGYTF. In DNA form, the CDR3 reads TGTGCCAGCTCACCGGGCATCTATGGCTACACCTTC.